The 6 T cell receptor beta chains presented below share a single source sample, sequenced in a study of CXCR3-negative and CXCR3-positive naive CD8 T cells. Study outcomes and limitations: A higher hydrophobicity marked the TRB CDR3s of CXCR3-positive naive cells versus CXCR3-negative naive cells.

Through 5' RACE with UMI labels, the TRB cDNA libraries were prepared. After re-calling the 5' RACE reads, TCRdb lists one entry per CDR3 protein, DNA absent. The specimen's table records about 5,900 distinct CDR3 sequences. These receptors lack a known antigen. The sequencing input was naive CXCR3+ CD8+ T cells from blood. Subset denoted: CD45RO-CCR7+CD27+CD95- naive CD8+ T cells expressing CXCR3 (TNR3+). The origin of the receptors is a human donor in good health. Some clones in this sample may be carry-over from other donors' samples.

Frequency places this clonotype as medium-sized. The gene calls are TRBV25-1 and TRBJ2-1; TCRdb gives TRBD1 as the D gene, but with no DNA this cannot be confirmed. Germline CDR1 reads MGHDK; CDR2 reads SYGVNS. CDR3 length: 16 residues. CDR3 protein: CASSLAGQGSYNEQFF.

CDR3: CASSQVRYEQYF. The gene calls are TRBV14 and TRBJ2-7. CDR1 and CDR2 from the germline V gene are SGHDN and FVKESK. The CDR3 loop spans 12 amino acids.

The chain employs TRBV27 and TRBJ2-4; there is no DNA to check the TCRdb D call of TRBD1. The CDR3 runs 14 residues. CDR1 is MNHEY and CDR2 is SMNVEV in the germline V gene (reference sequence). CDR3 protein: CASSSGTEGNIQYF.

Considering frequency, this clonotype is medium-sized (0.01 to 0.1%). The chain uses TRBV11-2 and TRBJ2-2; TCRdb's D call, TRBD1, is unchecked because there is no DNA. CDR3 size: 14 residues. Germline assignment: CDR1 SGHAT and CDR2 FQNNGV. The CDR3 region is CASSGTGDTGELFF.

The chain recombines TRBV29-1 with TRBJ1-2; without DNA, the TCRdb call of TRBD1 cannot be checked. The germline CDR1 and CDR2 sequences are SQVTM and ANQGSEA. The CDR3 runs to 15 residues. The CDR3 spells CSSGPDAEGPYGYTF.

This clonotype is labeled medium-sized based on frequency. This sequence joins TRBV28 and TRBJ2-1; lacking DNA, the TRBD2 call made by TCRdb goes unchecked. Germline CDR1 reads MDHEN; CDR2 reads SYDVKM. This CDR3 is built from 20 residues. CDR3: CASSLRIGLAGGPSYNEQFF.